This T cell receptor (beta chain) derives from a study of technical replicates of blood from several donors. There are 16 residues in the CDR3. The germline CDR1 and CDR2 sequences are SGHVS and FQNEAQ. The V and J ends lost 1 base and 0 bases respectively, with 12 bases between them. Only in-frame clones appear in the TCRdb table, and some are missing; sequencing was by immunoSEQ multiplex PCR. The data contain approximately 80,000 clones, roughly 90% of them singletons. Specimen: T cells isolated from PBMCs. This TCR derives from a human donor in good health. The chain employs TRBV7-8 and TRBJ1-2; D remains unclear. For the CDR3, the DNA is TGTGCCAGCAGCTTAGATCACAGCCAGTCTAACTATGGCTACACCTTC. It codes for CASSLDHSQSNYGYTF. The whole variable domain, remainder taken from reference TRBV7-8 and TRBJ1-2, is GAGVSQSPRYKVAKRGQDVALRCDPISGHVSLFWYQQALGQGPEFLTYFQNEAQLDKSGLPSDRFFAERPEGSVSTLKIQRTQQEDSAVYLCASSLDHSQSNYGYTFGSGTRLTVV.